The 10 T cell receptor beta chains below come from one sample, sequenced in a study of T-cell reconstitution after alpha-beta-depleted transplantation in children. The TCRbeta library incorporated unique molecular identifiers. Each CDR3 protein gets one entry after TCRdb re-called the PCR reads with MiXCR. The sample lists about a million distinct CDR3 sequences, 25% to 35% seen once, with roughly 30% in the top ten. The starting material was PBMCs, mostly from graft donor cells, obtained 360 days after TCRalphabeta/CD19-depleted stem cell transplant. These receptors were taken from a boy in the first two years of life who had a stem cell transplant for SCID, so the T cells may come from the graft donor.

CDR3 nucleotide sequence: TGTGCCAGCAGCTCCACCAGTGCTAGCACAGATACGCAGTATTTT. Protein product: CASSSTSASTDTQYF. This sequence joins TRBV6-1 and TRBJ2-3, with no clear D. The CDR3 runs to 15 residues. Germline assignment: CDR1 MNHNS and CDR2 SASEGT. The germline V and J ends were trimmed by 6 bases and 0 bases, with 13 bases remaining between them.

The rearrangement links TRBV29-1 to TRBJ1-2; 7 bases map to TRBD1. V lost 7 bases to trimming and J lost 3 bases; unmatched junction nucleotides: 8. This CDR3 spans 13 amino acids. Germline CDR1 and CDR2: SQVTM and ANQGSEA. The CDR3: CSALTQGDYGYTF. DNA of the CDR3: TGCAGCGCCCTCACTCAGGGGGACTATGGCTACACCTTC.

This clonotype was observed at least ten times. The chain couples TRBV29-1 to TRBJ2-3; 7 bases fit TRBD1. There are 17 residues in the CDR3. CDR1 and CDR2 from the germline V gene are SQVTM and ANQGSEA. Trimming removed 3 bases from V and 0 bases from J; junction bases left unmatched: 12. CDR3 sequence reads: CSVDLQGFLPSTDTQYF. The CDR3, as DNA: TGCAGCGTTGATCTACAGGGGTTTCTCCCTAGCACAGATACGCAGTATTTT.

The gene calls are TRBV15 and TRBJ1-1; D gene uncertain. The ends were cut back, 0 bases at V and 11 bases at J, with 16 bases in the middle. CDR3 length: 14 residues. The V gene's germline CDR1 is LNHNV and CDR2 YYDKDF (reference sequence). The CDR3: CATSRDRVVMAAFF. As DNA, the CDR3 is TGTGCCACCAGCAGAGATCGGGTGGTAATGGCGGCTTTCTTT.

The J gene is TRBJ1-6, the V gene TRBV11-2, with D possibly TRBD1 on 5 matching bases. CDR3 length equals 16 residues. Trimming removed 7 bases at V and 5 bases at J, with 18 bases between. Germline loops: CDR1 SGHAT, CDR2 FQNNGV. CDR3 sequence reads: CASTPRGTTNNSPLHF. DNA for the CDR3: TGTGCCAGCACCCCACGGGGGACCACCAATAATTCACCCCTCCACTTT.

The rearrangement links TRBV2 to TRBJ1-5; D is perhaps TRBD1 (5 bases). The germline V gene has CDR1 SNHLY and CDR2 FYNNEI. This CDR3 spans 13 amino acids. The ends were cut back, 1 base at V and 12 bases at J, with 13 bases in the middle. In DNA, the CDR3 is TGTGCCAGCAGTGAAGGCGGGGGGTGGGTCCAGCATTTT. Translation: CASSEGGGWVQHF.

The sample holds a few counts of this clonotype. The chain recombines TRBV2 with TRBJ1-4, with 8 positions matching TRBD1. Germline assignment: CDR1 SNHLY and CDR2 FYNNEI. Germline trimming cut 7 bases from V and 4 bases from J; bases unmatched to any gene: 8. The CDR3 totals 15 residues. CDR3 coding DNA: TGTGCCAGCACTCAGCCAGGGGGCCATAATGAAAAACTGTTTTTT. Its protein product is CASTQPGGHNEKLFF.

The V call is TRBV18, the J call TRBJ1-1; TRBD1 aligns across 9 bases. Germline CDR1 reads KGHSH; CDR2 reads LQKENI. This CDR3 is built from 15 residues. V shed 4 bases, J shed 1 base, and the junction held 4 bases outside the gene matches. For the CDR3, the DNA is TGTGCCAGCTCACGACAGGGGGGGTGGAACACTGAAGCTTTCTTT. Its protein product is CASSRQGGWNTEAFF.

The sample holds a few counts of this clonotype. This chain links TRBV12-3 or TRBV12-4 with TRBJ2-2; 11 bases agree with TRBD2. The CDR3 is 19 residues long. The ends lost 10 bases at V and 7 bases at J; junction bases unmatched: 23. The chain's CDR3 is CATTTLAGGYNLPGGELFF. CDR3 nucleotide sequence: TGTGCCACTACGACCCTAGCGGGGGGATATAACCTTCCGGGCGGGGAGCTGTTTTTT.

This clonotype turned up a few times. The V call is TRBV7-9, the J call TRBJ2-3; D remains unclear. The ends were cut back, 5 bases at V and 0 bases at J, with 15 bases in the middle. Per germline, CDR1 SEHNR and CDR2 FQNEAQ (reference sequence). The CDR3 is 16 amino acids. In DNA form, the CDR3 reads TGTGCCAGCAGCGCCCCGGACGGGCTTAGCACAGATACGCAGTATTTT. This encodes CASSAPDGLSTDTQYF.